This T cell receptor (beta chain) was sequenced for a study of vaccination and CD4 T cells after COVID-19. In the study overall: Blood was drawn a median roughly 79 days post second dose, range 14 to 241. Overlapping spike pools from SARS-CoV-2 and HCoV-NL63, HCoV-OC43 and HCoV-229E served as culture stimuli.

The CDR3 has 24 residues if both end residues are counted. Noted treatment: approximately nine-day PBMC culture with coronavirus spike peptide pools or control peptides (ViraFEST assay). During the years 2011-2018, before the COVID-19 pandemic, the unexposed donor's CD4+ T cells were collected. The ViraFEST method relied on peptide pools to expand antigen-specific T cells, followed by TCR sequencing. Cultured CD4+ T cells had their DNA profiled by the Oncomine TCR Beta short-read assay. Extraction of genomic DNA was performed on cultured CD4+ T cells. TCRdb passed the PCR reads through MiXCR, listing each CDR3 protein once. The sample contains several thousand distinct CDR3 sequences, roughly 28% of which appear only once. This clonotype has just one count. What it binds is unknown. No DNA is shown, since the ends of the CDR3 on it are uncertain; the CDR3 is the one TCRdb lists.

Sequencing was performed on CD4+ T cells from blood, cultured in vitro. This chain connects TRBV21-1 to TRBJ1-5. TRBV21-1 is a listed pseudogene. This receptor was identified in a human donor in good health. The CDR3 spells CASTNQTSMYLCASSNTGNQPQHF.